This T cell receptor (beta chain) originates from a study of regulatory T cells in long-lasting Graves disease (dated by TCRdb to the early 2020s). In the study overall: Antithyroid drugs had been taken for less than 3 months by newly diagnosed Graves' disease patients. Patients with persistent Graves' disease were compared with patients with newly diagnosed Graves' disease using TCR sequencing and RNA sequencing of peripheral blood. The study was conducted in China and was registered as a clinical trial. A total of some 35 samples underwent TCR sequencing, from about 13 patients with persistent Graves' disease and approximately 20 patients with newly diagnosed Graves' disease.

This clonotype was observed a few times. Its antigen remains undetermined. Per-base quality was not reported, and no clone a single base away is much larger than it. The paper as a whole reports these results and caveats: Only peripheral blood was studied, because thyroid tissue, the primary lesion, was inaccessible. Sequencing and analysis were limited to the TCR beta chain. The small sample size was acknowledged by the authors as a limitation that may reduce accuracy. Persistent patients shared more public clonotypes among themselves (around 3,000) than newly diagnosed patients did (roughly 910). TRBV28, TRBJ1-2 and TRBJ2-5 were preferentially used in persistent disease, while TRBV20-1 and TRBJ2-1 were favored in newly diagnosed disease. Lower TCR Shannon entropy and fewer highly expanded clones were observed in persistent Graves' disease patients than in newly diagnosed patients, which suggested clonal expansion.

The time point label for this specimen denotes: newly diagnosed GD, antithyroid drugs for less than 3 months. For both TCR sequencing and RNA sequencing, RNA was extracted from PBMCs using TRIzol. The diagnosis of Graves' disease followed American Thyroid Association guidelines. Patients for the study were recruited at an endocrinology department in Xi'an, China. From each patient, about 9.7 milliliters of peripheral blood was collected into an EDTA anticoagulant tube. PBMCs were isolated by Ficoll Paque Plus density gradient separation without further T cell sorting. An Agilent 2100 Bioanalyzer and agarose gel were used to assess RNA quality, and a NanoDrop 2000 was used to measure RNA concentration. The library was produced with multiplex PCR. The sequencer listed for this sample is Illumina HiSeq 4000. CDR3 regions were amplified by Arm-PCR with iRepertoire HTBI primers to construct TCR beta libraries. Gel purification was performed on PCR products prior to sequencing. Under the source paper's analysis protocol: Across samples, about 64 TRBV and approximately 15 TRBJ segments were identified and used for gene usage analysis of CDR3 amino acid clonotypes. COPE and FqMerger were used to merge filtered high-quality paired reads into contigs. BLAST was used to align contigs to the IMGT TRBV, TRBD and TRBJ reference genes, and CDR3 was defined following IMGT. Any clonotype with a frequency above 0.1% was counted as a highly expanded clone. Shannon entropy was used to measure repertoire diversity, and the Gini coefficient was used to measure V-J evenness. A clonotype was considered public if more than one individual shared it. TCRdb reprocessed the public reads (quality trimming at Q25 with fastp, clone calling with MiXCR) and kept in-frame beta chains. Rows matching on CDR3 protein sequence are summarized as one entry with the most common DNA and genes. The V and J calls were determined by TCRdb, not by the authors. The sample table shows 680,000 or so distinct CDR3 sequences, and roughly 15% are seen once. Of the sample, 18% falls within the top ten clones.

Via the germline V gene, CDR1 is MNHEY and CDR2 SVGEGT. The CDR3 runs 18 residues from the cysteine to the phenylalanine. The entry retains the CDR3 DNA only, 54 bases that are in frame from base 1. V drops 0 bases and J drops 0 bases, leaving 12 bases in between. These data are also associated with another study on T cells in Graves' hyperthyroidism and ophthalmopathy. That second publication adds: Stable Graves' hyperthyroidism was defined as the absence of progression to ophthalmopathy over 18 months of follow-up. Hyperthyroidism patients were newly diagnosed, with disease duration under 2 months, and aged 18 to 65 years. Exclusion was applied to patients with uncontrolled infections, other autoimmune diseases, pregnancy or lactation. Diagnoses were established on the basis of clinical symptoms, serum thyroxine and TRAb, thyroid ultrasound, and orbital computed tomography. For the first round of RT-PCR on the TCR CDR3, the HTBI primer set was used together with the Qiagen OneStep RT-PCR kit. Blood samples also contained most of the expanded thyroid clonotypes (frequency above 0.001), which suggests that blood repertoires may reflect thyroid immune responses. A 13 V-J signature model separated ophthalmopathy from stable hyperthyroidism, with roughly 88% sensitivity and 81.08% specificity in cross-validation and 80%/75% in testing. In validation, the model predicted progression to ophthalmopathy a median of 6.5 months before onset, with roughly 71% sensitivity and roughly 79% specificity. To identify distinguishing TCR V-J signatures, a discovery cohort of around 100 patients was used, comprising 43 with Graves' ophthalmopathy and 55 to 65 with stable Graves' hyperthyroidism. Prospective prediction of ophthalmopathy was tested in an independent validation cohort consisting of 18 to 20 hyperthyroidism patients and 17 patients who later progressed to ophthalmopathy. The approximately 98 discovery patients were randomly divided into training and test sets at a 7:3 ratio. The study also compared thyroid tissue and blood T-cell repertoires from a handful of Graves' hyperthyroidism patients. After blood sampling, hyperthyroidism patients were treated with methimazole at a starting dose of 30 mg daily, and ophthalmopathy patients were treated with high-dose intravenous methylprednisolone. The libraries were constructed in a second round of multiplex PCR and then size-selected and purified. Paired-end sequencing of the libraries was performed with 100 bp reads on an Illumina HiSeq2000. SOAPnuke was used to process the raw data, removing reads that contained adapters or uncalled bases, had a mean Phred below 15, or lacked an exact match to the constant primer or identifier. High-quality paired reads were merged using COPE v1.2.5, and each unique nucleotide sequence was defined as a clonotype. Clonotypes were aligned to IMGT TRBV, TRBD and TRBJ reference segments using MiTCR v1.1. The analysis was restricted to V-J combinations with a frequency above 0.0001, which together covered 99.2% of the repertoires. A TCS score was defined as the ratio between F50 (clonal expansion) and ExV (chaos), using BLOSUM62-based TCRdist between CDR3 peptides within each V-J. Welch's t-statistics and random forest reduced roughly 540 V-J features to roughly 13, which were used in a naive Bayes classifier (R e1071). No statistical method was used to fix the sample size in advance, and group allocation was not hidden from the investigators. The paper describes TCR Vbeta CDR3 sequencing of 120 to 150 peripheral blood samples, made up of 43 ophthalmopathy patients, around 78 hyperthyroidism patients and some 17 progressor patients.

The receptor chain draws on TRBV6-2 or TRBV6-3 and TRBJ2-6, with the D gene not confidently named. The origin of this receptor is a woman aged 25-40 years with Graves disease. Donor details come from another sample of the same person, matched by shared clones. This specimen consisted of peripheral blood mononuclear cells (PBMCs), obtained at new diagnosis, from a patient treated with antithyroid drugs. The CDR3 protein sequence reads: CASSYSRPQLSGANVLTF. The bases are TGTGCCAGCAGTTACTCACGACCCCAACTCTCTGGGGCCAACGTCCTGACTTTC.